The rows below give T cell receptor beta chains drawn from one sample of a study of regulatory T cells. Clones were read by immunoSEQ multiplex PCR, and TCRdb kept only the in-frame ones, dropping some. The sample includes about 23,000 clones, approximately 91% of them seen just once. The material sequenced was conventional CD4+ T cells sorted from blood. The receptors were gathered from a child aged 5-17 years with CD3G deficiency. The CDR3 runs from the conserved cysteine through the conserved F or W. Fields, in order: D gene, V gene, clone size, J gene, CDR3 DNA, CDR3 protein. A D gene is named only where the DNA matches it firmly. Not every row has a clone size; where given, it reads once, few, many or a size class.

>.|TRBV28|.|TRBJ2-7
TGTGCCAGCAGTTTAGTCAGGTTCTCTGGGGAGCAGTACTTC
CASSLVRFSGEQYF
>.|TRBV5-1|.|TRBJ2-7
TGCGCCAGCAGTAGGGGGGACAGCTTACACGAGCAGTACTTC
CASSRGDSLHEQYF
>.|TRBV19|.|TRBJ1-1
TGTGCCAGTAGTGCGGACACTGAAGCTTTCTTT
CASSADTEAFF
>.|TRBV28|.|TRBJ2-1
TGTGCCAGCAGTCCACTAGCCCGGGGTGAGCAGTTCTTC
CASSPLARGEQFF
>.|TRBV27|once|TRBJ2-6
TGTGCCAGCAGTGGAATAATCTGGCTACAAAGTCGGGCCAACGTCCTGACTTTC
CASSGIIWLQSRANVLTF
>.|TRBV7-8|.|TRBJ1-6
TGTGCCAGCAGCTCCAGTTGGGATTCACCCCTCCACTTT
CASSSSWDSPLHF
>.|TRBV6-1|.|TRBJ2-2
TGTGCCAGCGCCCTGAGGGGGTCGGGCACCGGGGAGCTGTTTTTT
CASALRGSGTGELFF
>.|TRBV19|.|TRBJ2-1
TGTGCCAGTAGCCTCGCTGGGTATGCGGACAATGAGCAGTTCTTC
CASSLAGYADNEQFF
>.|TRBV20-1|.|TRBJ2-1
TGCAGTGGCGGCCGTAACAATGAGCAGTTCTTC
CSGGRNNEQFF
>.|TRBV6-1|.|TRBJ2-7
TGTGCCAGCAGTAGGCCCACGGGTGGGGTATACGAGCAGTACTTC
CASSRPTGGVYEQYF
>.|TRBV7-5|.|TRBJ2-7
TGTGCCAGAGGAGAGGGAGGTTACGAGCAGTACTTC
CARGEGGYEQYF
>.|TRBV7-9|.|TRBJ2-1
TGTGCCAGCAGCTTTCGGGGCAGCCTAGGAGAGCAGTTCTTC
CASSFRGSLGEQFF
>TRBD1|TRBV25-1|.|TRBJ2-3
TGTGCCAGCAGTGAGGGACAGGGGCTGGAAGATACGCAGTATTTT
CASSEGQGLEDTQYF
>TRBD1|TRBV6-1|.|TRBJ1-1
TGTGCCAGCAGCCGGACAGGGTTGGCGAACACTGAAGCTTTCTTT
CASSRTGLANTEAFF
>.|TRBV11-2|few|TRBJ2-1
TGTGCCAGCAGCCCGGCTGCAGGGCCTCAAGCCTACAATGAGCAGTTCTTC
CASSPAAGPQAYNEQFF
>TRBD1|TRBV18|.|TRBJ2-7
TGTGCCAGCTCACCTTCAGCCGGGACAGGGGTACCCAACGAGCAGTACTTC
CASSPSAGTGVPNEQYF
>TRBD1|TRBV6-1|few|TRBJ1-2
TGTGCCAGTACCGGGACAGGGGGCGGCTATGGCTACACCTTC
CASTGTGGGYGYTF
>.|TRBV6-1|.|TRBJ2-7
TGTGCCAGCCAATATTTTTACGAGCAGTACTTC
CASQYFYEQYF
>.|TRBV21-1|.|TRBJ1-1
TGTGCCAGCAGCAAATTGGGGACAGGGGTGGGTCGCACTGAAGCTTTCTTT
CASSKLGTGVGRTEAFF
>.|TRBV6-1|.|TRBJ1-1
TGTGCCAGCAGTGATGTCCGGATGAACACTGAAGCTTTCTTT
CASSDVRMNTEAFF
>TRBD2|TRBV6-1|.|TRBJ2-7
TGTGCCAGCAGACAGGAAAGCGGGAGGACCTACGAGCAGTACTTC
CASRQESGRTYEQYF
>.|TRBV11-2|.|TRBJ2-1
TGTGCCAGCAGCTTTGGCAGGGAGATATGGGAGCAGTTCTTC
CASSFGREIWEQFF
>TRBD1|TRBV28|.|TRBJ2-1
TGTGCCAGCCCCCCGCCAGGACAGGGGGCTAATGAGCAGTTCTTC
CASPPPGQGANEQFF
>.|TRBV6-1|once|TRBJ2-7
TGTGCCAGCAGTGCAGGACATGCCTTTTACGAGCAGTACTTC
CASSAGHAFYEQYF
>.|TRBV7-8|.|TRBJ2-1
TGTGCCAGCAGCTTAGCGCCAGTGGGATACAATGAGCAGTTCTTC
CASSLAPVGYNEQFF
>.|TRBV7-9|.|TRBJ2-3
TGTGCCAGCAGCCTGGACTCGCGCACAGATACGCAGTATTTT
CASSLDSRTDTQYF
>.|TRBV19|.|TRBJ2-1
TGTGCCAGTAGTACCCCCGGGACGGCATACAATGAGCAGTTCTTC
CASSTPGTAYNEQFF
>TRBD2|TRBV5-1|once|TRBJ2-1
TGCGCCAGCAGCCTGGGGACTACGTTTAGCAATGAGCAGTTCTTC
CASSLGTTFSNEQFF
>.|TRBV5-1|.|TRBJ2-1
TGCGCCAGCAGCCCCGACCCGACTAGTAGGGGCTATGAGCAGTTCTTC
CASSPDPTSRGYEQFF
>.|TRBV6-1|.|TRBJ1-1
TGTGCCAGCAGTGGGAGGAACACTGAAGCTTTCTTT
CASSGRNTEAFF
>.|TRBV18|.|TRBJ2-3
.
CASSPFGIGTSLTF
>.|TRBV7-9|few|TRBJ2-5
TGTGCCAGCAGCTTCGGGACGGGAGAGACCCAGTACTTC
CASSFGTGETQYF
>TRBD1|TRBV11-3|.|TRBJ2-7
TGTGCCAGCAGCCTTGGACAGGACTACGAGCAGTACTTC
CASSLGQDYEQYF
>.|TRBV5-1|.|TRBJ1-1
TGCGCCAGCAGCTTGGAGGGCACGAAGAACACTGAAGCTTTCTTT
CASSLEGTKNTEAFF
>TRBD2|TRBV5-1|.|TRBJ2-3
TGCGCCAGCAGCTCGGGACTAGCGGGAGGGCAAGATACGCAGTATTTT
CASSSGLAGGQDTQYF
>TRBD1|TRBV19|.|TRBJ1-1
TGTGCCAGTGGCCAGGGGGCTGGAACTGAAGCTTTCTTT
CASGQGAGTEAFF
>TRBD2|TRBV6-1|.|TRBJ2-7
TGTGCCAGCACTACTAGCGGGAGGGCCGGCTACGAGCAGTACTTC
CASTTSGRAGYEQYF
>.|TRBV19|.|TRBJ1-2
TGTGCCAGTAGCAGACAAGGGGGACGGGAGAGCTACACCTTC
CASSRQGGRESYTF
>.|TRBV7-9|.|TRBJ2-6
TGTGCCAGCAGCTTAGCAGGGGCGGGCTCTGGGGCCAACGTCCTGACTTTC
CASSLAGAGSGANVLTF